The 5 T cell receptor beta chains listed next were all sequenced from one sample in a study of OX40 agonist ivuxolimab in advanced cancers. Sequenced by immunoSEQ multiplex PCR; TCRdb stores in-frame clones only, minus some. The sample has approximately 74,000 clones; 75% to 95% are singletons. Sequenced material: CD4+ or CD8+ T cells sorted from blood, taken in a trial of the OX40 agonist ivuxolimab. These receptors were collected from an adult with an advanced solid tumor such as melanoma, head and neck, liver or kidney cancer.

The chain combines TRBV19 with TRBJ2-7; D not certain. Germline V gene lookup returns CDR1 LNHDA and CDR2 SQIVND (reference sequence). The V gene lost 1 base and the J gene lost 2 bases, with 12 bases spanning the gap. CDR3 length: 15 amino acids. The CDR3: CASSIGGSFPYEQYF. The CDR3 region has the DNA TGTGCCAGTAGTATAGGAGGTAGTTTTCCCTACGAGCAGTACTTC.

The genes are TRBV27 and TRBJ2-1, with a possible D match to TRBD2 (5 bases). Trimming cost V 7 bases and J 4 bases, with 17 bases left between them. The CDR3 totals 15 residues. CDR1 and CDR2 from the germline V gene are MNHEY and SMNVEV (reference sequence). The CDR3 region is CASTPLEVGYNEQFF. For the CDR3, the DNA is TGTGCCAGCACCCCTTTGGAGGTTGGTTACAATGAGCAGTTCTTC.

The chain carries TRBV19 and TRBJ2-2; 10 bases are a match to TRBD1. The J segment lost 2 bases and the V segment lost 9 bases, leaving 3 bases of the junction unmatched. The germline V gene has CDR1 LNHDA and CDR2 SQIVND (reference sequence). The CDR3 spans 14 residues. Written as DNA, the CDR3 is TGTGCCAGCGGGACAGGGGTTAACACCGGGGAGCTGTTTTTT. Translating it yields CASGTGVNTGELFF.

CDR3 residues: CASSLGQGVSPLHF. DNA for the CDR3: TGTGCCAGCAGCTTAGGCCAGGGGGTTTCACCCCTCCACTTT. The rearrangement joins TRBV5-6 to TRBJ1-6; 7 nucleotides align to TRBD1. V gave up 2 bases and J gave up 9 bases; unmatched junction bases: 5. Germline loops: CDR1 SGHDT, CDR2 YYEEEE. The CDR3 length is 14 residues.

The V and J genes are TRBV4-1 and TRBJ2-5, with 8 bases matching TRBD2. The germline CDR1 and CDR2 sequences are MGHRA and YSYEKL. The CDR3 loop spans 15 amino acids. V dropped 0 bases and J dropped 1; count of bases not matched to a gene: 1. The CDR3 sequence is CASSQETSGQETQYF. CDR3 nucleotide sequence: TGCGCCAGCAGCCAAGAAACTAGCGGCCAAGAGACCCAGTACTTC.